The rows below give T cell receptor beta chains drawn from one sample of a study of OX40 agonist ivuxolimab in advanced cancers. Profiling relied on immunoSEQ multiplex PCR, and the TCRdb table lists in-frame clones only, not all of them. The sample consists of tens of thousands of clones, approximately 86% of them appearing once. The specimen was CD4+ or CD8+ T cells sorted from blood, collected in a trial of the OX40 agonist ivuxolimab. These receptors were collected from an adult with an advanced solid tumor such as melanoma, head and neck, liver or kidney cancer. The CDR3 runs from the conserved cysteine through the conserved F or W. Each record gives: V gene, clone size, D gene, J gene, CDR3 DNA, CDR3 protein. The D gene is left open where the match is weak. Rows may omit the clone size; those that give it use once, few, many or a size class.

v_gene: TRBV28; abundance: .; d_gene: TRBD1; j_gene: TRBJ2-1; CDR3nt: TGTGCCAGCAACAGGGGAAACTACAATGAGCAGTTCTTC; CDR3aa: CASNRGNYNEQFF
v_gene: TRBV9; abundance: once; d_gene: TRBD2; j_gene: TRBJ2-1; CDR3nt: TGTGCCAGCAGCGCAAGGACTAGCGGGAGTGGTAGGTCCTACAATGAGCAGTTCTTC; CDR3aa: CASSARTSGSGRSYNEQFF
v_gene: TRBV6-6; abundance: .; d_gene: TRBD1; j_gene: TRBJ1-1; CDR3nt: TGTGCCAGCAGTTACGACAGGGGGAAGAACACTGAAGCTTTCTTT; CDR3aa: CASSYDRGKNTEAFF
v_gene: TRBV9; abundance: .; d_gene: .; j_gene: TRBJ2-2; CDR3nt: TGTGCCAGCAACTGGGCCCGGGAGTACACCGGGGAGCTGTTTTTT; CDR3aa: CASNWAREYTGELFF
v_gene: TRBV6-5; abundance: .; d_gene: .; j_gene: TRBJ2-6; CDR3nt: TGTGCCACCTGGACCGTTGGGGCCAACGTCCTGACTTTC; CDR3aa: CATWTVGANVLTF
v_gene: TRBV28; abundance: few; d_gene: TRBD1; j_gene: TRBJ2-7; CDR3nt: TGTGCCAGCAGTTTCCCCCTCCTGCGGGGGACAGGGGGATTCTACGAGCAGTACTTC; CDR3aa: CASSFPLLRGTGGFYEQYF
v_gene: TRBV19; abundance: .; d_gene: .; j_gene: TRBJ1-5; CDR3nt: TGTGCCAGTGGGCCAGGGGACTATAGCAATCAGCCCCAGCATTTT; CDR3aa: CASGPGDYSNQPQHF
v_gene: TRBV10-3; abundance: once; d_gene: TRBD1; j_gene: TRBJ1-4; CDR3nt: TGTGCCATTTCGGGGACAGGGAGTGCTAATGAAAAACTGTTTTTT; CDR3aa: CAISGTGSANEKLFF
v_gene: TRBV6-1; abundance: .; d_gene: TRBD2; j_gene: TRBJ2-7; CDR3nt: TGTGCCAGCAGTGATGTAGCGGGAGTGGTCGAGCAGTACTTC; CDR3aa: CASSDVAGVVEQYF
v_gene: TRBV29-1; abundance: .; d_gene: .; j_gene: TRBJ2-1; CDR3nt: TGCAGCGTGGTTCCGCAACCCTACAATGAGCAGTTCTTC; CDR3aa: CSVVPQPYNEQFF
v_gene: TRBV5-1; abundance: .; d_gene: TRBD1; j_gene: TRBJ1-3; CDR3nt: TGCGCCAGCAGCGAGGGACAGGGCTATAGCTCTGGAAACACCATATATTTT; CDR3aa: CASSEGQGYSSGNTIYF
v_gene: TRBV5-6; abundance: .; d_gene: TRBD2; j_gene: TRBJ2-7; CDR3nt: TGTGCCAGCAGCTTGCGAGGGACTACAAGCGAGCAGTACTTC; CDR3aa: CASSLRGTTSEQYF
v_gene: TRBV7-8; abundance: .; d_gene: .; j_gene: TRBJ2-1; CDR3nt: TGTGCCAGTATCCGCCTCTCCTACAATGAGCAGTTCTTC; CDR3aa: CASIRLSYNEQFF
v_gene: TRBV11-2; abundance: few; d_gene: .; j_gene: TRBJ2-7; CDR3nt: TGTGCCAGCAGCTTGGGGGGCCAGGAAGAGGACGAGCAGTACTTC; CDR3aa: CASSLGGQEEDEQYF
v_gene: TRBV4-1; abundance: once; d_gene: .; j_gene: TRBJ1-5; CDR3nt: TGCGCCAGCAGCCGAACGGAGGGTGGAGGAGGCAATCAGCCCCAGCATTTT; CDR3aa: CASSRTEGGGGNQPQHF
v_gene: TRBV29-1; abundance: .; d_gene: TRBD1; j_gene: TRBJ1-4; CDR3nt: TGCAGCGTCCAGCAGGGGGCGAATGAAAAACTGTTTTTT; CDR3aa: CSVQQGANEKLFF
v_gene: TRBV9; abundance: .; d_gene: TRBD1; j_gene: TRBJ2-7; CDR3nt: TGTGCCAGCAGCCCCCAGGGACAGGTTGTCTCCTACGAGCAGTACTTC; CDR3aa: CASSPQGQVVSYEQYF
v_gene: TRBV6-5; abundance: once; d_gene: .; j_gene: TRBJ1-1; CDR3nt: TGTGCCAGCAGCTCAACAGGGAGCACTGAAGCTTTCTTT; CDR3aa: CASSSTGSTEAFF
v_gene: TRBV7-9; abundance: .; d_gene: .; j_gene: TRBJ2-6; CDR3nt: TGTGCCAGCAGCCCCGAGGGCTCTGGGGCCAACGTCCTGACTTTC; CDR3aa: CASSPEGSGANVLTF
v_gene: TRBV7-7; abundance: .; d_gene: .; j_gene: TRBJ2-3; CDR3nt: TGTGCTAGCAGCCCGGTCGGCACAGATACGCAGTATTTT; CDR3aa: CASSPVGTDTQYF
v_gene: TRBV4-2; abundance: once; d_gene: TRBD2; j_gene: TRBJ2-1; CDR3nt: TGTGCCAGCAGCCAAGCAACTAGCGGGTCGTACAATGAGCAGTTCTTC; CDR3aa: CASSQATSGSYNEQFF
v_gene: TRBV28; abundance: once; d_gene: .; j_gene: TRBJ2-1; CDR3nt: TGTGCCAGCAGTTTATGGTCCCACAGCAGGGATGAGCAGTTCTTC; CDR3aa: CASSLWSHSRDEQFF
v_gene: TRBV27; abundance: .; d_gene: .; j_gene: TRBJ1-5; CDR3nt: TGTGCCAGCAGTTTAGATCTGGGAGAGAGCAATCAGCCCCAGCATTTT; CDR3aa: CASSLDLGESNQPQHF
v_gene: TRBV28; abundance: .; d_gene: .; j_gene: TRBJ1-2; CDR3nt: TGTGCCAGCAGTTACCTGGAACAGTACTATGGCTACACCTTC; CDR3aa: CASSYLEQYYGYTF
v_gene: TRBV4-1; abundance: .; d_gene: .; j_gene: TRBJ1-2; CDR3nt: TGCGCCAGCAGCCCAGAGTCGGGGGCGAGATATGGCTACACCTTC; CDR3aa: CASSPESGARYGYTF
v_gene: TRBV28; abundance: .; d_gene: .; j_gene: TRBJ1-3; CDR3nt: TGTGCCAGCAGCCCAGGACGACGGAACACCATATATTTT; CDR3aa: CASSPGRRNTIYF
v_gene: TRBV7-9; abundance: .; d_gene: TRBD1; j_gene: TRBJ2-3; CDR3nt: TGTGCCAGCAGCTTCGGACAGGGGAAAGATACGCAGTATTTT; CDR3aa: CASSFGQGKDTQYF
v_gene: TRBV2; abundance: .; d_gene: .; j_gene: TRBJ2-2; CDR3nt: TGTGCCAGCAAGGACAGCGCGAACACCGGGGAGCTGTTTTTT; CDR3aa: CASKDSANTGELFF
v_gene: TRBV9; abundance: .; d_gene: .; j_gene: TRBJ2-2; CDR3nt: TGTGCCAGCAGCGTAGAGAGGTTCTGGAACACCGGGGAGCTGTTTTTT; CDR3aa: CASSVERFWNTGELFF
v_gene: TRBV15; abundance: .; d_gene: .; j_gene: TRBJ2-1; CDR3nt: TGTGCCACCAGTGCCCCTGCGGGCAGCGCCCCGTACAATGAGCAGTTCTTC; CDR3aa: CATSAPAGSAPYNEQFF